What follows are 12 T cell receptor beta chains derived from one specimen sequenced in a study of graft-versus-host responses after intestinal transplantation (dated by TCRdb to the early 2020s). Libraries were prepared through the immunoSEQ multiplex PCR assay. In TCRdb, the immuneACCESS table is reduced to in-frame sequences with V and J assigned. These tables do not hold every clone; where another copy was compared, an unresolved V gene accounts for under half, and the others remain unexplained. The sample table shows about 39,000 clones, and 93% are seen once. The ten largest clones represent 3.6% of the sample. The source was PBMCs, collected around 720 days after intestinal transplantation. All receptors come from a human patient who received an intestinal transplant, so some T cells may come from the graft donor.

The V call is TRBV11-2, the J call TRBJ1-1; 9 nucleotides match TRBD1. Germline CDR1 and CDR2: SGHAT and FQNNGV. Trimming removed 3 bases from V and 4 bases from J; junction bases left unmatched: 6. This CDR3 has 15 amino acids. The chain's CDR3 is CASSFFGTGPTEAFF. The CDR3 DNA sequence: TGTGCCAGCAGCTTCTTCGGGACAGGGCCCACTGAAGCTTTCTTT.

This chain uses TRBV5-3 with TRBJ2-7; 7 positions agree with TRBD2. TRBV5-3 is identified as an open reading frame with a role that is uncertain. The J segment lost 0 bases and the V segment lost 3 bases, leaving 6 bases of the junction unmatched. The CDR3 is 15 residues long. CDR3 region: CARSYERTSSYEQYF. In DNA form, the CDR3 reads TGTGCCAGAAGCTACGAACGGACTAGCTCCTACGAGCAGTACTTC.

The chain carries TRBV4-1 and TRBJ2-2, with 9 bases that match TRBD2. The germline V gene has CDR1 MGHRA and CDR2 YSYEKL. With 0 bases clipped from V and 4 bases from J, the junction kept 6 bases outside the gene matches. This CDR3 is built from 17 residues. The CDR3 here is CASSQDTPSGITGELFF. Here the CDR3 DNA reads TGCGCCAGCAGCCAAGATACGCCTAGCGGGATCACCGGGGAGCTGTTTTTT.

CDR3 DNA sequence: TGTGCCAGCAGTTACGGGCCCTGGACTCACGAGCAGTACTTC. Encoded protein: CASSYGPWTHEQYF. The chain is built from TRBV6-5 and TRBJ2-7, with TRBD2 as a possible D gene (5 bases). In germline, CDR1 is MNHEY, CDR2 SVGAGI. The length of the CDR3 is 14 residues. Trimming cost V 2 bases and J 5 bases, with 13 bases left between them.

The V call is TRBV18, the J call TRBJ2-5; D possibly corresponds to TRBD1 (5 bases). Germline V gene lookup returns CDR1 KGHSH and CDR2 LQKENI. This CDR3 contains 13 residues. Trimming left V 6 bases short and J 5 bases short, with 13 bases between. The CDR3 loop is CASSRTKGETQYF. The CDR3 DNA reads TGTGCCAGCTCGCGGACAAAGGGCGAGACCCAGTACTTC.

The chain is built from TRBV5-1 and TRBJ2-5; no definite D call. This CDR3 is built from 13 residues. The ends were cut back, 2 bases at V and 5 bases at J, with 10 bases in the middle. Per germline, CDR1 SGHRS and CDR2 YFSETQ. CDR3 sequence (DNA): TGCGCCAGCAGCTTCGTAGTAGGTGAGACCCAGTACTTC. This gives the protein CASSFVVGETQYF.

This chain links TRBV11-2 with TRBJ2-3, with 7 bases fitting TRBD2. The CDR3 has 15 residues. In germline, CDR1 is SGHAT, CDR2 FQNNGV. With V trimmed by 5 bases and J by 2 bases, 7 bases remained unmatched. CDR3 amino acids: CASSPASGFTDTQYF. Written as DNA, the CDR3 is TGTGCCAGCAGCCCAGCTAGCGGATTCACAGATACGCAGTATTTT.

The chain combines TRBV29-1 with TRBJ1-1, with TRBD1 as a possible D gene (6 bases). This CDR3 comprises 13 residues. Trimming removed 5 bases at V and 3 bases at J, with 13 bases between. Germline lookup yields CDR1 SQVTM and CDR2 ANQGSEA. The CDR3 coding sequence is TGCAGCGTTTCAGGGGCGCAGGACACTGAAGCTTTCTTT. Its protein product is CSVSGAQDTEAFF.

This chain joins TRBV6-5 and TRBJ1-2, with unresolved D. V was pared by 5 bases and J by 0 bases, with 13 bases between. CDR3 length equals 15 residues. Looked up from germline, CDR1 is MNHEY and CDR2 is SVGAGI. CDR3 sequence: CASSSHMGTNYGYTF. CDR3 in DNA: TGTGCCAGCAGTAGCCATATGGGCACTAACTATGGCTACACCTTC.

The V gene is TRBV6-1, the J gene TRBJ1-6; no definite D call. Deletions cut 4 bases from V and 7 bases from J, with 14 bases between. Per the germline V gene, CDR1 is MNHNS and CDR2 is SASEGT. CDR3 length: 15 residues. CDR3 coding DNA: TGTGCCAGCAGTGTAGGGCCCTTACGGAATTCACCCCTCCACTTT. This translates into CASSVGPLRNSPLHF.

The V gene is TRBV29-1, the J gene TRBJ1-1, with a weak D call TRBD1 (6 bases). This CDR3 region has 11 residues. Germline V gene lookup returns CDR1 SQVTM and CDR2 ANQGSEA. Trimming cost V 6 bases and J 7 bases, with 12 bases left between them. This CDR3 reads CSVAVQGEAFF. The CDR3 DNA follows: TGCAGCGTGGCAGTACAGGGTGAAGCTTTCTTT.

The genes are TRBV5-1 and TRBJ1-1; 7 nucleotides match TRBD1. CDR1 is SGHRS, CDR2 YFSETQ, per germline. J lost 5 bases, V lost 3 bases, and 10 bases had no gene match. This CDR3 comprises 15 residues. The CDR3 region is CASSSSQGRGTEAFF. DNA of the CDR3: TGCGCCAGCAGCTCTTCACAGGGGAGGGGGACTGAAGCTTTCTTT.